This section outlines one TCR beta chain sequence together with its context. The CDR3 consists of 14 residues. Trimming cost V 4 bases and J 0 bases, with 11 bases left between them. The germline gives CDR1 SQVTM, CDR2 ANQGSEA. The sample is drawn from a study of T cells in Graves' hyperthyroidism and ophthalmopathy. It was RNA transcripts that yielded the amplified TCR beta CDR3 regions. The HTBI primer set drove a first-round RT-PCR of the TCR CDR3. TCRdb recomputed calls from the multiplex PCR reads with MiXCR, one row per CDR3 protein. There are roughly 580,000 distinct CDR3 sequences in the sample; around 14% occur only once, and roughly 6.2% lies in the top ten.

The receptor comes from a woman younger than 45 with Graves' hyperthyroidism that later progressed to Graves' ophthalmopathy. The chain uses TRBV29-1 and TRBJ2-3, with a weak D call TRBD1 (6 bases). The material sequenced was blood. CDR3: CSVGGGLSTDTQYF. Written as DNA, the CDR3 is TGCAGCGTTGGAGGGGGTCTGAGCACAGATACGCAGTATTTT.